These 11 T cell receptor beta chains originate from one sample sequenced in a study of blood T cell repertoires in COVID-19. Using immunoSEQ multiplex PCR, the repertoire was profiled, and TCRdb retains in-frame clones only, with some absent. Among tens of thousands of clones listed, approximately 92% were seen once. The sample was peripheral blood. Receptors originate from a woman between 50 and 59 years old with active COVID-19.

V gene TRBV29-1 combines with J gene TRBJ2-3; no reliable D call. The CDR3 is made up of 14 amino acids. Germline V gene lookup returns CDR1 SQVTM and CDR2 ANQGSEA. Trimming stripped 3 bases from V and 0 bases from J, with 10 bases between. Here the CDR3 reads CSVDTLVSTDTQYF. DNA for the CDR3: TGCAGCGTTGATACCCTAGTAAGCACAGATACGCAGTATTTT.

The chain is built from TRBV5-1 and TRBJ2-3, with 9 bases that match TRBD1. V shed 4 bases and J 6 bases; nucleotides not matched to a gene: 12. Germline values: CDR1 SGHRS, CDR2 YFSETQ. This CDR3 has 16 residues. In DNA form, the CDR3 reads TGCGCCAGCAGCGAGGGACAGGGTGGATATTCGGATACGCAGTATTTT. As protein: CASSEGQGGYSDTQYF.

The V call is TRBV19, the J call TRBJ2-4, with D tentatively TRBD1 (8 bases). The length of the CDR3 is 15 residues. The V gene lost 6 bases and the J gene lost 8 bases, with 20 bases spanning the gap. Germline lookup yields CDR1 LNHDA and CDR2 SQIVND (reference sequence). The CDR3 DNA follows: TGTGCCAGTAGCAAAAATACAGGGGGAGGGGACATTCAGTACTTC. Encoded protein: CASSKNTGGGDIQYF.

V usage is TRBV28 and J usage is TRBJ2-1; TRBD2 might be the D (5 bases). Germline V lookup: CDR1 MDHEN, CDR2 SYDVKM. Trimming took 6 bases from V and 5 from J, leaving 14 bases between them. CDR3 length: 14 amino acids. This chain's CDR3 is CASRSPGVNNEQFF. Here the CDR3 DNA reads TGTGCCAGCAGATCCCCCGGGGTTAACAATGAGCAGTTCTTC.

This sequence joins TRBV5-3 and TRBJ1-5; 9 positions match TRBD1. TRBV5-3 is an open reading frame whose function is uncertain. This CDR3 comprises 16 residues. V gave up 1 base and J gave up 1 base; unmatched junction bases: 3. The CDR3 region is CARSLRQGESNQPQHF. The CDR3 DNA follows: TGTGCCAGAAGCTTGCGACAGGGGGAGAGCAATCAGCCCCAGCATTTT.

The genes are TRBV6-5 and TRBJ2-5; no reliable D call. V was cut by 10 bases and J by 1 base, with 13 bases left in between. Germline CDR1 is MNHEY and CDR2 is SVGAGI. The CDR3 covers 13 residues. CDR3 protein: CATRNPFQETQYF. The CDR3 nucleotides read TGTGCCACCAGAAATCCTTTCCAAGAGACCCAGTACTTC.

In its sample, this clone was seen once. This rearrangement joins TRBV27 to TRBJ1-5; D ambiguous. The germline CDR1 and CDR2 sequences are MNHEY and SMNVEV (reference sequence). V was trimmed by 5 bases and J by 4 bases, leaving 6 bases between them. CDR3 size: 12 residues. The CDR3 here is CASSGRNQPQHF. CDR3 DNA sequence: TGTGCCAGCAGTGGGCGAAATCAGCCCCAGCATTTT.

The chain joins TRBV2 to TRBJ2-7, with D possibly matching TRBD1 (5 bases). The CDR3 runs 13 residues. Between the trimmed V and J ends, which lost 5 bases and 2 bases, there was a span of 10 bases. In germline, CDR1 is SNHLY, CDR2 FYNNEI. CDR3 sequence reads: CASSTTATYEQYF. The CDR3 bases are TGTGCCAGCAGTACGACAGCAACCTACGAGCAGTACTTC.

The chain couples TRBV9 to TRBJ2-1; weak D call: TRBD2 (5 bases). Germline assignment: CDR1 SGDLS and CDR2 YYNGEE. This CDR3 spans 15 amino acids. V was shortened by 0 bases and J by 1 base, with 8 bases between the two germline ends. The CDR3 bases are TGTGCCAGCAGCGTAGGAGGGTTGTCCTACAATGAGCAGTTCTTC. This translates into CASSVGGLSYNEQFF.

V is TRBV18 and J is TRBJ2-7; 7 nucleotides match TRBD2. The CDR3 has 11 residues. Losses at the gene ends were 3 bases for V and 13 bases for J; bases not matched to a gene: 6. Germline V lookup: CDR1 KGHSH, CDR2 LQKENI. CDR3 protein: CASSPEAGIYF. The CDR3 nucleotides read TGTGCCAGCTCACCGGAAGCGGGAATTTACTTC.

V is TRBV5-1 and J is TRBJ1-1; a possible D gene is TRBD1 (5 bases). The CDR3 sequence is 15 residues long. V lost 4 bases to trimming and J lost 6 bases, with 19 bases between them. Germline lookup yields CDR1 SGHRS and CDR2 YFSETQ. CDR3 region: CASSPGGAGPAEAFF. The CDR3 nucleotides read TGCGCCAGCAGCCCGGGGGGAGCGGGCCCCGCTGAAGCTTTCTTT.